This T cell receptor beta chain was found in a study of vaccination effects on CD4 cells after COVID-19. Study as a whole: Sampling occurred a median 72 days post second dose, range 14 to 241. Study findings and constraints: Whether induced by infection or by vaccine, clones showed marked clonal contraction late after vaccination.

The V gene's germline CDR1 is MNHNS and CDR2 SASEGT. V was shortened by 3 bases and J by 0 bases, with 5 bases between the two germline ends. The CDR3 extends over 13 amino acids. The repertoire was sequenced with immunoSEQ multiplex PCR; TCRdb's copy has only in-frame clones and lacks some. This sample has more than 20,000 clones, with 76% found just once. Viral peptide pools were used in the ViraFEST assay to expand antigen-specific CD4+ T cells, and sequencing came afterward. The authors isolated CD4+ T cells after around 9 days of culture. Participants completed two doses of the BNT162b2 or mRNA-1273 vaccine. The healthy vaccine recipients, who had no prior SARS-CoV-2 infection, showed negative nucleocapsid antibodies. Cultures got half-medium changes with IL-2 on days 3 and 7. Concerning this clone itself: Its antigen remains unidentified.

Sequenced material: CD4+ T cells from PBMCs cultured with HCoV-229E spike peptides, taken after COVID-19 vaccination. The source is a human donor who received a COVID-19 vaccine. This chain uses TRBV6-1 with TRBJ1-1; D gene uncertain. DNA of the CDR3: TGTGCCAGCAGTGATCGGATGAACACTGAAGCTTTCTTT. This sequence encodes CASSDRMNTEAFF.